This T cell receptor beta chain was profiled in a study of CD8+CD57+ T cells in acquired aplastic anemia. Study context: Across the sorted CD4+ and CD8+ cells, DNA amounts averaged about 3 ug. Study results and caveats: Patients and controls were found to share 25 to 35 CD8+ CDR3 sequences.

TCR beta VDJ and CDR3 were profiled, and genomic DNA was the template. TCRdb passed the reads through MiXCR, listing each CDR3 protein once. This sample has over 150,000 distinct CDR3 sequences, with about 54% found just once. Selection for sequencing was limited to patients who had shown CD8+CD57+ cell expansion by flow cytometry. Severe acquired aplastic anemia was present in all patients. There was no therapy given to any patient before the blood sampling took place. In this sample, this clonotype turned up many times. Its antigen is unknown. The CDR3 loop spans 14 amino acids. The V end lost 3 bases, the J end lost 3 bases, and 11 bases lay between the germline ends.

The chain uses TRBV12-3 or TRBV12-4 and TRBJ1-2; TRBD1 is a possible D gene (5 bases). The sequence was collected from a human donor with aplastic anemia. Sequenced: sorted CD4+, CD8+, or CD8+CD57+ T cells (not recorded which) from PBMCs. Here the CDR3 DNA reads TGTGCCAGCAGTTTGTGGGGAGGGGACTATGGCTACACCTTC. This gives the protein CASSLWGGDYGYTF.